This section outlines one TCR beta chain sequence together with its context. This clonotype was found once. What this receptor recognizes is not known. Per-nucleotide qualities are absent, and no much larger clonotype sits a single base away. Weak support is all one read offers. The sample belongs to a study of T cells in Graves' hyperthyroidism and ophthalmopathy (dated by TCRdb to the late 2010s). General notes on the study: Peripheral blood samples were taken at initial diagnosis, before any treatment was given. An independent validation cohort of 18 to 20 hyperthyroidism patients and approximately 17 patients who later progressed to ophthalmopathy tested prospective prediction of ophthalmopathy. The roughly 94 discovery patients were randomly divided into training and test sets at a 7:3 ratio. The paper describes TCR Vbeta CDR3 sequencing of 135 peripheral blood samples, made up of some 42 ophthalmopathy patients, roughly 80 hyperthyroidism patients and 17 progressor patients. Following sampling, methimazole starting at 30 mg daily was given to hyperthyroidism patients, and high-dose intravenous methylprednisolone was given to ophthalmopathy patients. In addition, the study compared T-cell repertoires in thyroid tissue and in blood from several Graves' hyperthyroidism patients. TCR V-J signatures able to tell the groups apart were searched for in a discovery cohort of 90 to 100 patients, of whom roughly 42 had Graves' ophthalmopathy and around 58 had stable Graves' hyperthyroidism.

Ophthalmopathy patients had moderately to severely active disease, Clinical Activity Score of at least 3, NOSPECS grade of at least 4, and duration under 3 months. Exclusion was applied to patients with uncontrolled infections, other autoimmune diseases, pregnancy or lactation. Diagnoses were established on the basis of clinical symptoms, serum thyroxine and TRAb, thyroid ultrasound, and orbital computed tomography. Ficoll-Paque density gradient centrifugation was used to isolate PBMCs from around 10 ml of fresh peripheral blood. Total RNA was extracted using Trizol reagent, and RNA quality was assessed on an Agilent 2100 Bioanalyzer. The TCR beta CDR3 regions were amplified from the RNA transcripts. For the first round of RT-PCR on the TCR CDR3, the HTBI primer set was used together with the Qiagen OneStep RT-PCR kit. Libraries were constructed in a second round of multiplex PCR, after which size selection and purification were performed. Libraries were sequenced paired-end with 100 bp reads on an Illumina HiSeq2000. As for the authors' bioinformatics: SOAPnuke was used to process the raw data, throwing out any read that contained adapters or uncalled bases, had a mean Phred below 15, or lacked an exact constant-primer or identifier match. COPE v1.2.5 was used to merge high-quality paired reads, and clonotypes were defined as unique nucleotide sequences. MiTCR v1.1 was used to align the clonotypes against IMGT TRBV, TRBD and TRBJ reference segments. Only V-J combinations with frequency above 0.0001, covering 99% to 99.2% of repertoires, were analysed. A TCS score was defined as the ratio of F50 (clonal expansion) to E x V (chaos), with BLOSUM62-based TCRdist applied between CDR3 peptides within each V-J. Welch's t-statistics and random forest reduced fewer than 550 V-J features to 13, which were used in a naive Bayes classifier (R e1071). TCRdb reran the public reads through fastp at Q25 and MiXCR, keeping productive beta chains. For every CDR3 protein sequence, its rows merge into one entry that carries the most common genes and DNA. These V and J calls originate from TCRdb's pipeline instead of the authors' own analysis. For this sample there are 500,000 to 800,000 distinct CDR3 sequences; roughly 15% appear just once. About an eighth of the sample comes from the top ten.

The full study reports these points: Blood samples also contained most of the expanded thyroid clonotypes (frequency above 0.001), which suggests that blood repertoires may reflect thyroid immune responses. In cross-validation, a model built on a 13 V-J signature told ophthalmopathy apart from stable hyperthyroidism with under 90% sensitivity and around 81% specificity, and in testing the same model reached 80%/75%. In validation, the model predicted progression to ophthalmopathy a median of about 6.8 months before onset, with around 70% sensitivity and just under 75% specificity. Sample size was not statistically predetermined, and investigators were not blinded to group allocation.

The sequenced sample was blood. This clonotype originated in a woman aged 50 to 60 with Graves' ophthalmopathy.

The DNA is as follows: TGTGCCAGCAGACGGACGGTTAACACAGATACGCAGTATTTT. This codes for CASRRTVNTDTQYF. The chain couples TRBV6-1 to TRBJ2-3, with an unclear D gene assignment. The germline ends are 12 bases apart after V is trimmed by 6 bases and J by 2 bases. The CDR3, cysteine through phenylalanine, is 14 amino acids long. The sequence is cut down to CDR3 DNA, 42 bases in frame from base 1. The germline V gene gives CDR1 as MNHNS and CDR2 as SASEGT.